Following are 5 T cell receptor beta chains from one sample sequenced in a study of radiotherapy plus CTLA-4 blockade in lung cancer. Only in-frame clones appear in the TCRdb table, and some are missing; sequencing was by immunoSEQ multiplex PCR. The repertoire holds about 48,000 clones, with 86% as singletons. Sequences were derived from peripheral blood, sampled from a patient treated with radiotherapy plus ipilimumab. Receptors originate from a human donor with non-small cell lung cancer that progressed on radiotherapy plus ipilimumab. Some clones in this sample may be carry-over from other donors' samples.

The rearrangement uses TRBV28 and TRBJ1-2; the D gene is possibly TRBD1 (6 bases). Trimming stripped 1 base from V and 0 bases from J, with 12 bases between. The germline V gene encodes CDR1 MDHEN and CDR2 SYDVKM. The CDR3 covers 16 residues. In nucleotides, the CDR3 is TGTGCCAGCAGTTTATCCAGGGGCCGAGCTAACTATGGCTACACCTTC. Encoded protein: CASSLSRGRANYGYTF.

This clone came up once. The chain combines TRBV29-1 with TRBJ2-1, with 8 bases matching TRBD1. V lost 1 base and J lost 7; bases outside the gene matches: 3. The CDR3 totals 13 residues. The germline V gene encodes CDR1 SQVTM and CDR2 ANQGSEA. CDR3 protein: CSVEGTGKNEQFF. As DNA, the CDR3 is TGCAGCGTTGAAGGGACAGGGAAAAATGAGCAGTTCTTC.

The chain combines TRBV4-2 with TRBJ1-2; 11 nucleotides align to TRBD1. Per the germline V gene, CDR1 is LGHNA and CDR2 is YNFKEQ. The CDR3 is 21 residues long. The V gene end was trimmed by 4 bases and the J gene end by 0 bases; junction bases not matched to a gene: 19. CDR3 coding DNA: TGTGCCAGCAGCCGAACCGGACAGGGGGCACCAGTAACCCCCTCTAACTATGGCTACACCTTC. Translating it yields CASSRTGQGAPVTPSNYGYTF.

The chain employs TRBV19 and TRBJ2-5; TRBD2 agrees at 7 bases. The CDR3 extends over 12 amino acids. V lost 5 bases and J lost 4; bases outside the gene matches: 1. Per germline, CDR1 LNHDA and CDR2 SQIVND (reference sequence). The CDR3 sequence is CASSRGRETQYF. The CDR3, as DNA: TGTGCCAGTAGTCGCGGGAGAGAGACCCAGTACTTC.

The chain links TRBV19 to TRBJ2-7, with 10 bases fitting TRBD2. Germline V gene data show CDR1 as LNHDA and CDR2 as SQIVND (reference sequence). V lost 2 bases to trimming and J lost 6 bases; unmatched junction nucleotides: 7. The CDR3 is 15 residues long. CDR3 sequence: CASSISASGSGEQYF. The CDR3 DNA reads as TGTGCCAGTAGTATAAGCGCTAGCGGGAGTGGCGAGCAGTACTTC.